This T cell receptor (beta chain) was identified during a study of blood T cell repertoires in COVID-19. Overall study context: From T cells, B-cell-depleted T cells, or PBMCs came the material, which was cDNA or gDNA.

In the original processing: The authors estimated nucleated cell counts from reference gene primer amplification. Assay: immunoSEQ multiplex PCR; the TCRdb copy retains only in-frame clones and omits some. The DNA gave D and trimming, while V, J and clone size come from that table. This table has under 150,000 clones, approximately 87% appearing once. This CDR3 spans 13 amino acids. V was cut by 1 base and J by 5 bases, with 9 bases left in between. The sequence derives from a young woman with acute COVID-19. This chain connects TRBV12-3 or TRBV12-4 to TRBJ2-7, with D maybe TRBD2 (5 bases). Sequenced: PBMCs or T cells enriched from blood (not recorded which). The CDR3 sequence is CASSLGGSDEQYF. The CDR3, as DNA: TGTGCCAGCAGTTTAGGGGGTAGCGACGAGCAGTACTTC.